This T cell receptor (beta chain) was found in a study of cytomegalovirus exposure and HLA in healthy donors (dated by TCRdb to 2017 to 2019). Study-level background: An earlier analysis of about 530 of the donors reported approximately 260 Gb of sequence data and 90 million to 120 million unique TCR beta sequences obtained from about 170 million T cells. Across around 400 genotyped donors of the cohort, an average of about 250,000 unique TCR beta nucleotide sequences per donor were sequenced, and 15% to 20% of those sequences were non-productive. A later analysis re-analyzed previously published TCR beta repertoires from approximately 700 donors and added high-resolution HLA genotyping to study TCR occurrence patterns. A later genetic analysis used genome-wide SNP genotypes for about three fifths of the 666 donors, treating that subset as a discovery cohort. Because of strong linkage in the cohort, roughly five DR-DQ haplotypes were treated as single units for association and clustering. Donor age, sex, ethnicity and CMV serostatus were compiled together with the repertoire data. Typing coverage differed by locus: A, B, C, DRB1 and DQB1 were typed in roughly 620-630 donors, DQA1 in approximately 520, DPA1 in 606, and DPB1 in about 450. An early release that covered approximately 600 HLA-typed donors contained about 300 gigabases of sequencing data and tens of millions of unique TCR sequences. An earlier analysis of 587 of the donors used high-throughput TCR beta sequencing to judge whether each TCR beta V gene segment behaved as functional or pseudogenic. The study aimed to test whether signatures of past pathogen exposure could be identified by cataloging public T cell receptors. All discovery cohort repertoires had been generated using a single sequencing platform. The study combined high-throughput TCR immunosequencing, statistical association of individual TCRs with disease status, and machine learning to predict cytomegalovirus infection status. The study used immunosequencing to profile the T cell repertoires of 600 to 850 subjects and linked those repertoires to cytomegalovirus serostatus. Of the roughly 410 genotyped donors, 65% to 90% were placed in the genetic ancestry cluster associated with self-reported Caucasian donors. Along with the roughly 700-subject first cohort, a separate validation cohort of approximately 110 different subjects was used. Both class I and class II loci were covered by HLA typing, at four-digit resolution. Rather than drawing on any new phenotypic data, the later analysis identified candidate immune exposures from TCR beta sequences and the way those sequences occurred across donors.

As for this clone: Which antigen it targets is not known. No much larger clone exists at a distance of one base, and base qualities are not known.

The study at large found these results: Compared with the 666-donor mean, donors in an Asian-associated ancestry cluster had fewer N-insertions in productive TCRs, according to a later genetic analysis. This cohort had only TCR beta chains sequenced, and the lack of alpha or paired-chain data limited which features could be detected. The classifier was reported to diagnose cytomegalovirus status with high specificity and sensitivity in both the original cohort and the validation cohort. Correlated functional status among segregating V segments might be attributable to linkage disequilibrium, but an unknown experimental factor could not be ruled out. The presence/absence analyses assumed that sequencing depth was roughly uniform across donors, and that assumption may not be true. Compared with equally common non-associated chains, HLA-associated TCR beta chains in a later analysis were more clonally expanded and had lower generation probabilities. A later analysis associated 16,951 TCR beta sequences with specific HLA alleles at a false discovery rate of 0.05. A total of fewer than 200 TCR beta chains were listed by the study as associated with cytomegalovirus. A later genetic analysis associated a missense DCLRE1C variant with V-gene and J-gene trimming of TCR beta chains, and an independent cohort replicated the association. Some IMGT-functional V segments, including TRBV6-2 and TRBV6-3, could not be told apart with the 87-base-pair reads, so those segments were excluded. In vitro tests confirmed that three of the cytomegalovirus-associated TCR beta chains recognize cytomegalovirus antigens. When HLA alleles, especially DR and DQ, strongly co-occurred, attributing TCR associations to individual alleles was difficult. For the cohort, immune exposure information was limited to CMV serostatus. A group of highly shared sequence variants was considered likely to be a technical artifact of the sequencing pipeline. Most TCR sequences were seen in very few donors, while some public TCRs were found in many individuals. According to the authors, the approach could potentially be generalized to other disease states and immunological phenotypes. HLA typing was unavailable for some donors at each locus, so association tests used only the typed subset. In a later analysis, TCR association rates were found to vary across HLA loci, with the most associated TCRs seen for DRB1 alleles and the fewest for HLA-C alleles. In a later analysis, most CMV-associated TCR beta chains were found to appear HLA-restricted, with HLA associations seemingly driven largely by CMV exposure. In a later analysis, several top co-occurrence clusters were reported to appear linked to parvovirus B19, influenza, CMV and Epstein-Barr virus. A further reported finding was that TCR beta sequences accurately predicted the HLA-A and HLA-B alleles for most subjects in the first cohort. Because counts were too low, about 18 rarely observed V segments, including chromosome 9 orphons, were excluded from the earlier analysis of around 640 of the donors. An earlier analysis of approximately 590 of the donors showed that most TCR beta V segments appeared in productive rearrangements either about 87% or about 30% of the time, which broadly matched IMGT annotations.

The method behind the library was the immunoSEQ multiplex PCR assay. A mixture of 60 forward primers for TCR Vbeta segments and 13 reverse primers for TCR Jbeta segments was used in the multiplex PCR. Amplification of the CDR3 region of rearranged TCR beta genes was performed with a multiplex PCR assay on genomic DNA. On the Illumina HiSeq System, the amplified TCR beta libraries were sequenced as 87-base-pair reads. The study's own analysis went as follows. In a later analysis, around 80 million unique TCR beta chains were counted across the approximately 670 repertoires, and roughly 11 million of these chains were shared by at least two donors. Raw reads were error-corrected and collapsed into unique sequences with a nearest-neighbor algorithm that merged closely related sequences to remove PCR and sequencing errors. Alignment of CDR3 sequences to IMGT reference sequences was used to assign V, D and J gene segments. Each retained sequence needed at least a six-nucleotide match to both a V gene segment and a J gene segment. A rearrangement was called productive if the CDR3 had no stop codons and remained in frame with V and J, and every other rearrangement was called non-productive. Following IMGT convention, CDR3 was defined as the stretch from the second conserved V-encoded cysteine up to the conserved J-encoded phenylalanine. The earlier analysis of about 530 of the donors excluded any sequence lacking an unambiguous match to a single V gene segment. In an earlier analysis of a few hundred of the donors, V segments were called functional above 56.7% productive rearrangements and were called segregating when the between-donor standard deviation exceeded 5%. A statistical classification framework was developed to diagnose cytomegalovirus status using the catalog of TCR beta chain sequences. A later analysis assigned V and J genes by comparing TCR nucleotide sequences with IMGT/GENE-DB human TR gene sequences. Using the TCRdist pipeline, a later analysis assigned CDR3 sequences along with most-parsimonious VDJ recombination scenarios. In a later analysis, each TCR beta chain was defined by its CDR3 amino acid sequence together with its V-gene family, and reads without a unique V-gene family were excluded. In a later analysis, 500 to 650 highly shared, low-generation-probability nucleotide sequences were removed to address suspected cross-contamination and a sequencing artifact. In a later analysis, a clonal expansion index was calculated for each public chain from normalized within-repertoire ranks of inferred template counts. Generation probabilities in a later analysis came from a VDJ recombination model fitted to out-of-frame rearrangements, and those results were checked against IGoR. Hypergeometric tests were used in a later analysis to score TCR-TCR, TCR-HLA and TCR-CMV co-occurrence, with a repertoire-size bias correction applied to the TCR pairs. False discovery rates were estimated in a later analysis by permuting HLA or CMV assignments 20 times. A later analysis grouped co-occurring TCRs with DBSCAN, adding TCRdist sequence similarity when clustering within HLA-allele-positive subsets. Repertoires with fewer than 30,000 or more than 120,000 public chains were left out of co-occurrence clustering, as were about 5 repertoires with anomalous nucleotide sharing. TCRdb mirrors the immuneACCESS table, restricted to in-frame sequences. Some clones are absent from its copies; in checked studies, under half trace to an unresolved V gene, and the reason for the others is unknown. V and J calls and clone size are given by that table; D and trimming were obtained from the DNA. For this sample the table gives roughly 120,000 clones, of which 80% were detected only once. 2.5% to 3% of the sample belongs to the ten largest clones.

The cohort was made up of 500 to 800 healthy bone marrow donors. At the time of sampling, every cohort member was nominally healthy, though immune exposures that went unrecorded were likely present. The donor was CMV seronegative and was included in the group of a few hundred seronegative cohort members. A peripheral blood sample was collected from each donor, and TCR beta sequencing was performed on peripheral blood mononuclear cells. The Qiagen DNeasy Blood Extraction Kit was used to extract genomic DNA from the blood cell samples. Its CDR3 holds 14 amino acids, cysteine through phenylalanine. Only the CDR3 part of the read is kept: 42 bases, read in frame from the first base. Deletion took 6 bases off V and 2 bases off J, with a span of 13 bases between the germline ends. Per the germline V gene, MNHEY is the CDR1 and SVGAGI is the CDR2.

The sequence joins TRBV6-5 to TRBJ1-2; the D gene is possibly TRBD1, with 6 bases matching. This receptor was taken from a man aged 25 to 40 in good health and CMV-seronegative. What was sequenced was PBMCs. The bases are TGTGCCAGCAGCTACACAGGGAGAAACTATGGCTACACCTTC. Translated, it reads CASSYTGRNYGYTF.